The text below deals with one T cell receptor beta chain. The antigen is unknown. This sample was included in a study of cytotoxic CD8 clonotypes in ibrutinib-treated CLL. Findings of the study overall: Clonality rose at ibrutinib response, held steady in sustained remission, and fell toward baseline at progression. Clonotypes that were public were uncommon, and they contracted or stayed stable on treatment.

The CDR3 has 16 amino acids. Germline CDR1 and CDR2: SGHDT and YYEEEE. The V and J ends lost 0 bases and 5 bases respectively, with 17 bases between them. Clones were sequenced by immunoSEQ multiplex PCR, and TCRdb holds only the in-frame ones, with some missing. The profile shows approximately 120,000 clones, less than 90% of them singletons. This chain joins TRBV5-6 and TRBJ1-1; the D gene is possibly TRBD1 (6 bases). Sequences were derived from PBMCs, sampled after 24 months of ibrutinib treatment. The TCR sequence derives from a human donor with chronic lymphocytic leukemia. The CDR3 loop reads CASSLGAGAILTEAFF. The CDR3 DNA follows: TGTGCCAGCAGCTTGGGGGCAGGGGCGATTTTAACTGAAGCTTTCTTT. The full variable domain, its missing parts supplied by reference TRBV5-6 and TRBJ1-1, is DAGVTQSPTHLIKTRGQQVTLRCSPKSGHDTVSWYQQALGQGPQFIFQYYEEEERQRGNFPDRFSGHQFPNYSSELNVNALLLGDSALYLCASSLGAGAILTEAFFGQGTRLTVV.